This T cell receptor beta chain came from a study of T-cell memory formation after mild COVID-19. Study-wide points: The finding that pre-infection memory included some responding clones suggested that cross-reactive memory joined.

This CDR3 is built from 16 residues. Trimming stripped 0 bases from V and 1 base from J, with 15 bases between. Per the germline V gene, CDR1 is DFQATT and CDR2 is SNEGSKA (reference sequence). To note about this clonotype: Its antigen is unidentified.

TCRdb redid the calling of the 5' RACE reads with MiXCR, one entry per CDR3 protein. The table has around 410,000 distinct CDR3 sequences, about 25% seen once. The sequence was obtained from an adult woman who had mild COVID-19 (a few samples of this study predate the infection). Cell type and time point are not known. Source material: PBMCs or a T cell subset sorted from them (not recorded which). The chain recombines TRBV20-1 with TRBJ1-1, with D maybe TRBD1 (6 bases). The CDR3 DNA is TGCAGTGCTAGAGAACCACTACAGGGAGAGAACACTGAAGCTTTCTTT. Translated: CSAREPLQGENTEAFF.